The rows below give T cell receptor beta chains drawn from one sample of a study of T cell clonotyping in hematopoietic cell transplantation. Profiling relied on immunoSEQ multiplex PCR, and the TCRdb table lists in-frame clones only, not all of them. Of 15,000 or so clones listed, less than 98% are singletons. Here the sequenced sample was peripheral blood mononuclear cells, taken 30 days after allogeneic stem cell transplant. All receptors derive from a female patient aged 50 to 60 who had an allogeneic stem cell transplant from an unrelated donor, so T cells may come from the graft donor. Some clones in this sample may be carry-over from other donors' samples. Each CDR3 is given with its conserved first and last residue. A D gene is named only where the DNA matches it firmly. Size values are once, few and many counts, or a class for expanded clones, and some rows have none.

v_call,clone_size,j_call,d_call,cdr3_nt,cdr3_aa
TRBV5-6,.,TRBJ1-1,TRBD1,TGTGCCAGCAGCGGAGCCGGGACAGGGGGCACTGAAGCTTTCTTT,CASSGAGTGGTEAFF
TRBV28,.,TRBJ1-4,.,TGTGCCAGCCGGGCAGCCGGAGAAAAACTGTTTTTT,CASRAAGEKLFF
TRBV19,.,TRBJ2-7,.,TGTGCCAGTAGTATAGTCGGCTCAGACTACGAGCAGTACTTC,CASSIVGSDYEQYF
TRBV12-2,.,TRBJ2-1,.,TGTGCAAGTCCTAATCAACCGGGGGGCAAGTCCTACAATGAGCAGTTCTTC,CASPNQPGGKSYNEQFF
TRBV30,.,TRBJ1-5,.,TGTGCCTGGAGTGGAGGTAGGGCAAGCAATCAGCCCCAGCATTTT,CAWSGGRASNQPQHF
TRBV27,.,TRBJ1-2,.,TGTGCCAGCAGTCTTCTCGGCAGGGCGGATGGCTACACCTTC,CASSLLGRADGYTF
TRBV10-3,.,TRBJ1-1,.,TGTGCCAAAGACAACACTGAAGCTTTCTTT,CAKDNTEAFF
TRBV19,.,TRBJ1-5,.,TGTGCCAGCTCTCACCGGGTCAACAATCAGCCCCAGCATTTT,CASSHRVNNQPQHF
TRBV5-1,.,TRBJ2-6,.,TGCGCCAGCAGCTTGCAGGCGGCTGGGGCCAACGTCCTGACTTTC,CASSLQAAGANVLTF
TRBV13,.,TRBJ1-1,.,TGTGCCAGCAGCCCGCGGTTTAGTACGGGATGGGGCACTGAAGCTTTCTTT,CASSPRFSTGWGTEAFF
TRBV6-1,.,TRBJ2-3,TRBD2,TGTGCCAGCAGTGATTCAAGGACTAGCCGGGACACAGATACGCAGTATTTT,CASSDSRTSRDTDTQYF
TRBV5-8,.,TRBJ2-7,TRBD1,TGTGCCAGCAGCACGGGACAGGCCTGGACCTACGAGCAGTACTTC,CASSTGQAWTYEQYF
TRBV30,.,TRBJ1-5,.,TGTGCCTGGAGTGCACAGGGATATCAGCCCCAGCATTTT,CAWSAQGYQPQHF
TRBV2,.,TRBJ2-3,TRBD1,TGTGCCAGCAGTGGGGACAGGGTTTGGGACACAGATACGCAGTATTTT,CASSGDRVWDTDTQYF
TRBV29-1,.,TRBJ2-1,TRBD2,TGCAGCGTTTCCAGCGGGGGCCCCTACAATGAGCAGTTCTTC,CSVSSGGPYNEQFF
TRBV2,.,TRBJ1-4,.,TGTGCCAGCAGTTTCTGGGGGCGAACTAATGAAAAACTGTTTTTT,CASSFWGRTNEKLFF
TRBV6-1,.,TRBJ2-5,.,TGTGCCAGCAGGGGGGGTGCGGAGACCCAGTACTTC,CASRGGAETQYF
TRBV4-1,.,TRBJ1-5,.,TGCGCCAGCAGCCAAGTCGGGGGTATCGGTCAGCCCCAGCATTTT,CASSQVGGIGQPQHF
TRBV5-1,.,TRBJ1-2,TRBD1,TGCGCCAGCAGCCTTGCCCAAACAGGGGTCAGAGGCTACACCTTC,CASSLAQTGVRGYTF
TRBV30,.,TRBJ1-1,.,TGTGCCTACGGGACAAGGTCGAACACTGAAGCTTTCTTT,CAYGTRSNTEAFF
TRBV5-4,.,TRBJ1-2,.,TGTGCCAGCAGCTTGTTCGGCGCGCCGGCCTATGGCTACACCTTC,CASSLFGAPAYGYTF
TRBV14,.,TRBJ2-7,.,TGTGCCAGCAGCCAAGCCCCGCAGCAGCAGTACTTC,CASSQAPQQQYF
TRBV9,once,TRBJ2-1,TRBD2,TGTGCCAGCAGCGTAGGGCTAGCGGACTACAATGAGCAGTTCTTC,CASSVGLADYNEQFF
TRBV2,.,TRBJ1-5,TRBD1,TGTGCCAGCAGTGAAGCGACAGGGGTTTTTCAGCCCCAGCATTTT,CASSEATGVFQPQHF
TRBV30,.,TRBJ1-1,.,TGTGCCTGGAGTGCGGGCAGCATGAACACTGAAGCTTTCTTT,CAWSAGSMNTEAFF
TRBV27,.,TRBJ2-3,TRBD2,TGTGCCAGCAGTTTACGGGGACTAAGCACAGATACGCAGTATTTT,CASSLRGLSTDTQYF